The 15 T cell receptor beta chains presented below share a single source sample, sequenced in a study of shared T cell receptors in the human thymus. This table comes from immunoSEQ multiplex PCR, and its TCRdb copy is limited to in-frame clones, with some not included. The table shows some 700,000 clones, with roughly 85% occurring only once. The sample also formed part of further work on human thymus T cells.

The sample comprised thymocytes. The receptors stem from a girl in the first two years of life with a congenital heart defect.

The chain combines TRBV29-1 with TRBJ2-1; TRBD1 aligns across 7 bases. V lost 7 bases, J lost 2 bases, and 14 bases stayed unmatched. The CDR3 totals 16 residues. Germline lookup yields CDR1 SQVTM and CDR2 ANQGSEA. CDR3 in amino acids: CSAYGQDQTTYNEQFF. CDR3 coding DNA: TGCAGCGCCTACGGACAGGATCAAACCACCTACAATGAGCAGTTCTTC.

The chain is built from TRBV6-4 and TRBJ2-1, with D maybe TRBD2 (5 bases). The CDR3 consists of 15 residues. Germline V lookup: CDR1 MRHNA, CDR2 SNTAGT. The ends were cut back, 0 bases at V and 6 bases at J, with 12 bases in the middle. The CDR3 DNA reads as TGTGCCAGCAGTGACTCCAGCGGTCCCTCCAATGAGCAGTTCTTC. Residues: CASSDSSGPSNEQFF.

The chain carries TRBV30 and TRBJ1-3; possible D gene TRBD1, 6 bases. CDR3 size: 13 residues. Trimming took off 1 base at V and 3 bases at J, with 7 bases between the two ends. CDR1 and CDR2 from the germline V gene are GTSNPN and SVGIG (reference sequence). The CDR3 here is CAWSGGLGNTIYF. The DNA of the CDR3 is TGTGCCTGGAGTGGGGGGCTTGGAAACACCATATATTTT.

In its sample, this clone was seen once. The chain recombines TRBV2 with TRBJ1-1; TRBD1 matches 7 bases. Per the germline V gene, CDR1 is SNHLY and CDR2 is FYNNEI. J lost 12 bases, V lost 6 bases, and 13 bases had no gene match. The CDR3 has 13 residues. Here the CDR3 DNA reads TGTGCCAGCAGAGATACAGGGGCGCTGGAAACTTTCTTT. This codes for CASRDTGALETFF. Supplemented by reference TRBV2 and TRBJ1-1, the full variable domain reads EPEVTQTPSHQVTQMGQEVILRCVPISNHLYFYWYRQILGQKVEFLVSFYNNEISEKSEIFDDQFSVERPDGSNFTLKIRSTKLEDSAMYFCASRDTGALETFFGQGTRLTVV.

V and J are TRBV5-1 and TRBJ1-2; no clear D gene. V dropped 1 base and J dropped 4 bases, with 11 bases sitting between them. The CDR3 length is 14 residues. Looked up from germline, CDR1 is SGHRS and CDR2 is YFSETQ. In DNA, the CDR3 is TGCGCCAGCAGCTTGCTCGGGATCGGCTATGGCTACACCTTC. Its protein product is CASSLLGIGYGYTF.

The V and J genes are TRBV9 and TRBJ2-5; 9 bases align to TRBD2. CDR3 size: 17 residues. Per germline, CDR1 SGDLS and CDR2 YYNGEE. The V gene end was trimmed by 2 bases and the J gene end by 4 bases; junction bases not matched to a gene: 12. The CDR3 loop reads CASSVNRTSEDGETQYF. The CDR3 DNA sequence: TGTGCCAGCAGCGTGAACCGGACTAGCGAAGACGGAGAGACCCAGTACTTC.

DNA of the CDR3: TGCGCCAGCAGCTTCACAGCCGCCAGGGCCAATGAGCAGTTCTTC. Translating it yields CASSFTAARANEQFF. The chain is built from TRBV5-1 and TRBJ2-1; possible D gene TRBD1, 5 bases. The CDR3 totals 15 residues. Trimming took 2 bases from V and 6 from J, leaving 15 bases between them. Germline V gene data show CDR1 as SGHRS and CDR2 as YFSETQ.

The gene calls are TRBV5-4 and TRBJ2-1; a possible D gene is TRBD2 (5 bases). This CDR3 has 14 amino acids. Germline V gene data show CDR1 as SGHNT and CDR2 as YYREEE (reference sequence). V was trimmed by 2 bases and J by 2 bases, leaving 8 bases between them. The CDR3 protein is CASSFGLTYNEQFF. CDR3 nucleotide sequence: TGTGCCAGCAGCTTCGGACTTACCTACAATGAGCAGTTCTTC.

This chain's CDR3 is CASSAGQGYGYTF. The DNA of the CDR3 is TGTGCCAGCAGCGCAGGACAGGGGTATGGCTACACCTTC. V is TRBV7-9 and J is TRBJ1-2; TRBD1 agrees at 9 bases. J lost 5 bases, V lost 5 bases, and 3 bases had no gene match. The CDR3 runs 13 residues. Germline V gene lookup returns CDR1 SEHNR and CDR2 FQNEAQ (reference sequence).

This clone was counted a single time. The chain is built from TRBV11-2 and TRBJ1-6; 7 nucleotides agree with TRBD1. Per germline, CDR1 SGHAT and CDR2 FQNNGV. The CDR3 runs 12 residues. With V trimmed by 6 bases and J by 18 bases, 11 bases remained unmatched. CDR3 nucleotide sequence: TGTGCCAGCAGGAACCTAGACAGGGTTCACCACTTT. Translated: CASRNLDRVHHF.

The V call is TRBV30, the J call TRBJ1-1, with TRBD1 matching 7 bases. The germline V gene has CDR1 GTSNPN and CDR2 SVGIG (reference sequence). J was trimmed by 5 bases and V by 5 bases; bases with no gene match: 11. The CDR3 has 14 residues. CDR3 in amino acids: CAWAPQGERTEAFF. CDR3 coding DNA: TGTGCCTGGGCCCCTCAGGGGGAGAGAACTGAAGCTTTCTTT.

The chain combines TRBV12-2 with TRBJ1-6. TRBV12-2 is reported as a pseudogene. The CDR3 runs to 18 residues. As DNA, the CDR3 is TGTGCAAGTCGCTTATTCCTAACGGGGAGCTCCTATAATTCACCCCTCCACTTT. Its translation is CASRLFLTGSSYNSPLHF.

This chain uses TRBV28 with TRBJ1-4; D possibly corresponds to TRBD1 (5 bases). Trimming stripped 5 bases from V and 4 bases from J, with 20 bases between. CDR1 is MDHEN and CDR2 is SYDVKM in the germline V gene. The CDR3 is made up of 17 amino acids. Here the CDR3 reads CASSRWAGSPRNEKLFF. CDR3 nucleotide sequence: TGTGCCAGCAGTCGTTGGGCAGGGTCCCCCCGTAATGAAAAACTGTTTTTT.

This sequence joins TRBV27 and TRBJ1-5, with no clear D. From germline, CDR1 is MNHEY and CDR2 SMNVEV (reference sequence). Trimming cost V 3 bases and J 4 bases, with 13 bases left between them. The CDR3 spans 15 residues. CDR3 sequence (DNA): TGTGCCAGCAGTTTCGGAGGGAATCGTAATCAGCCCCAGCATTTT. Its translation is CASSFGGNRNQPQHF.

This sequence joins TRBV13 and TRBJ2-7, with 8 bases matching TRBD1. This CDR3 has 16 amino acids. V was clipped by 5 bases and J by 3 bases; unmatched bases: 12. The germline gives CDR1 PRHDT, CDR2 FYEKMQ (reference sequence). The CDR3 sequence: CASSTSRTGWDYEQYF. As DNA, the CDR3 is TGTGCCAGCAGCACGTCCCGGACAGGGTGGGACTACGAGCAGTACTTC. The entire variable domain, with the rest obtained from reference TRBV13 and TRBJ2-7, is as follows: AAGVIQSPRHLIKEKRETATLKCYPIPRHDTVYWYQQGPGQDPQFLISFYEKMQSDKGSIPDRFSAQQFSDYHSELNMSSLELGDSALYFCASSTSRTGWDYEQYFGPGTRLTVT.